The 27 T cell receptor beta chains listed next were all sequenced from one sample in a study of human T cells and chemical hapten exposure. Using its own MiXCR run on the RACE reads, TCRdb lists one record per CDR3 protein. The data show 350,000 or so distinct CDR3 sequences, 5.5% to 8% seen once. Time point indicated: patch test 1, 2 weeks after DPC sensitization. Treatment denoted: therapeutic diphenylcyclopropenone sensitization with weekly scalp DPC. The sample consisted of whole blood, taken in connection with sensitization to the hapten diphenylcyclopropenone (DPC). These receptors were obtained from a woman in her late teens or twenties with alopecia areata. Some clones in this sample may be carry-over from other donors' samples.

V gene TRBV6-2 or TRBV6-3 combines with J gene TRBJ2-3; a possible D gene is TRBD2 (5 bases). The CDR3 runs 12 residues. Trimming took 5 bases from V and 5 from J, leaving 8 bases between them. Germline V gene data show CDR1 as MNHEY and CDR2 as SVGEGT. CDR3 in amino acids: CASSNEGDTQYF. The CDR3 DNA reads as TGTGCCAGCAGTAACGAGGGAGATACGCAGTATTTT.

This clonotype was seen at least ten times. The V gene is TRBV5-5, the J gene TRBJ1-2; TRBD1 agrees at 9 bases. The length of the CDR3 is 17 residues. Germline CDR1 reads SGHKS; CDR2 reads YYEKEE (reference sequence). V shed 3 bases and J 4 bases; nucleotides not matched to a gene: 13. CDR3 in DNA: TGTGCCAGCAGCTCAGGAGTATCGGGACAGGGCATCTATGGCTACACCTTC. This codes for CASSSGVSGQGIYGYTF.

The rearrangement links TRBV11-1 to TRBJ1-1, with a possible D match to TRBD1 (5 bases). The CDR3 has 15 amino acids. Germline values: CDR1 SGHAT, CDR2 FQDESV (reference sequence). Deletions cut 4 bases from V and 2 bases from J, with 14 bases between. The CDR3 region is CASSSRTGGNTEAFF. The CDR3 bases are TGTGCCAGCAGCTCACGAACGGGGGGTAACACTGAAGCTTTCTTT.

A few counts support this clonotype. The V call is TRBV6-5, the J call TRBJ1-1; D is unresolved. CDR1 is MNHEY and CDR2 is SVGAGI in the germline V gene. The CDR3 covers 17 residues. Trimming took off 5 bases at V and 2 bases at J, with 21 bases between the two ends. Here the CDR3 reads CASSDEDARVRNTEAFF. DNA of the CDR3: TGTGCCAGCAGTGACGAGGACGCCCGGGTTCGTAACACTGAAGCTTTCTTT.

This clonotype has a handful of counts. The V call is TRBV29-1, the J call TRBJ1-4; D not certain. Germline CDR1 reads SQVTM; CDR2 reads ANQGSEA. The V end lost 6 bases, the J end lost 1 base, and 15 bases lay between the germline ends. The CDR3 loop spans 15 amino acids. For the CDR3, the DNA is TGCAGCGTGGGCCTGGCCGGAGGAACTAATGAAAAACTGTTTTTT. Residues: CSVGLAGGTNEKLFF.

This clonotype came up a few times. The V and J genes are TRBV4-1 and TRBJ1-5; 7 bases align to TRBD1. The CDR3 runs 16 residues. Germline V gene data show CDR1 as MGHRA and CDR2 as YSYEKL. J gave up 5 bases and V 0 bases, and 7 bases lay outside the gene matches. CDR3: CASSQDLVQGHQPQHF. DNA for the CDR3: TGCGCCAGCAGCCAAGATCTGGTACAGGGGCATCAGCCCCAGCATTTT.

Written as DNA, the CDR3 is TGTGCCAGCAGTTACTTGACAGGTACTGGAGGCTACACCTTC. Protein: CASSYLTGTGGYTF. This chain uses TRBV6-2 or TRBV6-3 with TRBJ1-2; weak D call: TRBD1 (6 bases). This CDR3 has 14 residues. CDR1 and CDR2 (germline): MNHEY, SVGEGT. V gave up 1 base and J gave up 8 bases, with 14 bases separating them.

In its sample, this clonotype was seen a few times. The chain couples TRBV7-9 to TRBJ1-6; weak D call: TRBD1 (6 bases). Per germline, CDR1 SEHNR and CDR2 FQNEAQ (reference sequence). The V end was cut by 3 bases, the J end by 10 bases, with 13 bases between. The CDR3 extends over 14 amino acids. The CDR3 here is CASSFPGEDSPLHF. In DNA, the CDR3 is TGTGCCAGCAGCTTCCCAGGGGAAGACTCACCCCTCCACTTT.

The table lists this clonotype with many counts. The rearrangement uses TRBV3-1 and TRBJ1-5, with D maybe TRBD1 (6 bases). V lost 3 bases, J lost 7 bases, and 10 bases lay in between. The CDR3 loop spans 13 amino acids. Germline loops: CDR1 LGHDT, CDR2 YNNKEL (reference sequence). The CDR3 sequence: CASSQGRGQPQHF. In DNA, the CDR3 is TGTGCCAGCAGCCAGGGCAGGGGCCAGCCCCAGCATTTT.

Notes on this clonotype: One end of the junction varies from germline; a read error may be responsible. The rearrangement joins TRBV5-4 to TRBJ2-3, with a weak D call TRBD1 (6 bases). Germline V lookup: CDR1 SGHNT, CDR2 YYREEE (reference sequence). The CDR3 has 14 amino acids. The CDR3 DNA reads TGTGCCAACAGCTTTACTGGGGGCTTAGATACGCAGTATTTT. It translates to CANSFTGGLDTQYF.

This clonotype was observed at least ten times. Here the CDR3 reads CASSRPGQGSSYEQYF. Here the CDR3 DNA reads TGTGCCAGCAGCCGCCCGGGACAGGGCTCCTCCTACGAGCAGTACTTC. V gene TRBV7-9 combines with J gene TRBJ2-7, with 9 bases that match TRBD1. V lost 5 bases and J lost 0; bases outside the gene matches: 8. CDR3 length: 16 residues. Germline V gene lookup returns CDR1 SEHNR and CDR2 FQNEAQ (reference sequence). Combining the CDR3 with reference TRBV7-9 and TRBJ2-7 gives the whole variable domain DTGVSQNPRHKITKRGQNVTFRCDPISEHNRLYWYRQTLGQGPEFLTYFQNEAQLEKSRLLSDRFSAERPKGSFSTLEIQRTEQGDSAMYLCASSRPGQGSSYEQYFGPGTRLTVT.

CDR3 protein: CASSPQNNQPQHF. The CDR3, as DNA: TGTGCCAGCTCACCACAAAACAATCAGCCCCAGCATTTT. The chain links TRBV18 to TRBJ1-5; D is uncertain. This CDR3 has 13 amino acids. Trimming removed 1 base from V and 3 bases from J, with 4 bases in between. CDR1 and CDR2 (germline): KGHSH, LQKENI.

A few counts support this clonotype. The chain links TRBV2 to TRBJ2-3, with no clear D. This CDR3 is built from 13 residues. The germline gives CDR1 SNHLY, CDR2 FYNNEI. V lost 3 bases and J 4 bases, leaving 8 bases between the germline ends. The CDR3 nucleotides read TGTGCCAGCAGTGACTGGCGGTCAGATACGCAGTATTTT. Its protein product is CASSDWRSDTQYF.

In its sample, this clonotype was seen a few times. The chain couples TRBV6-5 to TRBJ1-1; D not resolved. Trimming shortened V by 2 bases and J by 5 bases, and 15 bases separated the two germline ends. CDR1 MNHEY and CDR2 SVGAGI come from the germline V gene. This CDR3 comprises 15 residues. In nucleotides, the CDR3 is TGTGCCAGCAGTTACATCGCAAGGGCAAGAACTGAAGCTTTCTTT. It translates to CASSYIARARTEAFF.

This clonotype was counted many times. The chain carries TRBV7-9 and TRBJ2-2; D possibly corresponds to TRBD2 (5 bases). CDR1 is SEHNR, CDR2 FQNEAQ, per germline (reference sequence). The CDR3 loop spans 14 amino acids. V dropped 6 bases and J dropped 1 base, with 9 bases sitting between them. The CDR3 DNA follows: TGTGCCAGCAGGAAGAGCGGGAACACCGGGGAGCTGTTTTTT. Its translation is CASRKSGNTGELFF.

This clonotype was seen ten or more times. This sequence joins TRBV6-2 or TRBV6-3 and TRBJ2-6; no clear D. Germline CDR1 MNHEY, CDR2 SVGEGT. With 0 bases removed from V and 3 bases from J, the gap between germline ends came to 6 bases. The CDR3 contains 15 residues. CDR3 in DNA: TGTGCCAGCAGTTACTCTCTGGATGGGGCCAACGTCCTGACTTTC. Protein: CASSYSLDGANVLTF.

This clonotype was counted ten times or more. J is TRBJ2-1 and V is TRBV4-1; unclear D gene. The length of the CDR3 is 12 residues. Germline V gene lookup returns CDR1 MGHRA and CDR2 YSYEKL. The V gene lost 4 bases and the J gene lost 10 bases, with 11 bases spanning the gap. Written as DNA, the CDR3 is TGCGCCAGCAGCCTAACTGGGGAAGAGCAGTTCTTC. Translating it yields CASSLTGEEQFF.

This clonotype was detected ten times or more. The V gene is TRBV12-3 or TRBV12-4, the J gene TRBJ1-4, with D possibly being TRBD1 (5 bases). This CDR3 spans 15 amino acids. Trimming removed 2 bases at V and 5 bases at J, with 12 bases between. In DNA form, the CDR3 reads TGTGCCAGCAGTTTAAGAGGGACCAGGAATGAAAAACTGTTTTTT. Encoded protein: CASSLRGTRNEKLFF.

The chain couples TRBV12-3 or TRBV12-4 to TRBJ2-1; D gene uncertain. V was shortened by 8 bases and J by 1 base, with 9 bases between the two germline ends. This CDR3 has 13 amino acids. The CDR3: CASRAVSYNEQFF. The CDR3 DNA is TGTGCCAGCCGGGCGGTATCCTACAATGAGCAGTTCTTC.

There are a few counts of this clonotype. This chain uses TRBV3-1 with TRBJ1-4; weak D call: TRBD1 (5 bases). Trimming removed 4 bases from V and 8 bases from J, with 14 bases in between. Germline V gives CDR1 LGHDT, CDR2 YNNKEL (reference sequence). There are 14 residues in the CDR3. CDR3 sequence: CASSRGRGREKLFF. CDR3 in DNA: TGTGCCAGCAGCCGTGGGAGGGGAAGAGAAAAACTGTTTTTT.

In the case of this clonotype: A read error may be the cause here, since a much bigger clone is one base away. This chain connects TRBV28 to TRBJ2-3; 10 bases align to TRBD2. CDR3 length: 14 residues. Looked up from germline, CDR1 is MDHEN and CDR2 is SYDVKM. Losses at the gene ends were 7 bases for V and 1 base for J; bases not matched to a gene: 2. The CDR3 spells CASTGTSGTDTQYF. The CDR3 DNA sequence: TGTGCCAGCACCGGGACTAGCGGCACAGATACGCAGTATTTT.

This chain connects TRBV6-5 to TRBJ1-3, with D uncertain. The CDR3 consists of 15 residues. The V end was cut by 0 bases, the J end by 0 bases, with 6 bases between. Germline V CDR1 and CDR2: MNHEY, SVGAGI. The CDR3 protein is CASSYSVSSGNTIYF. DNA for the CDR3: TGTGCCAGCAGTTACTCGGTCAGCTCTGGAAACACCATATATTTT.

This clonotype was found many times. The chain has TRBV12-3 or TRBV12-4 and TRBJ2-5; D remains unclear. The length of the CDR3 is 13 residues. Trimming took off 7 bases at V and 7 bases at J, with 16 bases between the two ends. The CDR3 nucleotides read TGTGCCAGCACGAAGACTGGCTCCGTGACCCAGTACTTC. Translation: CASTKTGSVTQYF.

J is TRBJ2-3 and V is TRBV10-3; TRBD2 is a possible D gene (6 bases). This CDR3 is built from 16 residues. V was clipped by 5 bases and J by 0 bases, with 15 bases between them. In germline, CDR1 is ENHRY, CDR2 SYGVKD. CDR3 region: CAISPYPAGSTDTQYF. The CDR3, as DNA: TGTGCCATCAGTCCCTACCCGGCGGGGAGCACAGATACGCAGTATTTT.

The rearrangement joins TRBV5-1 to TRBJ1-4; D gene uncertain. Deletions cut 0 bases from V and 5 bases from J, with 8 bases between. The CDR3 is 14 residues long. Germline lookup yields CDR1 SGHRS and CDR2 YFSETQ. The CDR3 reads CASSLATQNEKLFF. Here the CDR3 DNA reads TGCGCCAGCAGCTTGGCCACGCAGAATGAAAAACTGTTTTTT.

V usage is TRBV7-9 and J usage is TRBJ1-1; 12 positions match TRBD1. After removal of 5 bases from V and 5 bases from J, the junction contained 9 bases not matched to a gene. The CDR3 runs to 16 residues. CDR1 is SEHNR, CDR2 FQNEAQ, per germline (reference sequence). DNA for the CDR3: TGTGCCAGCAGCCTTTGGGACAGGGGGCGCAGGACTGAAGCTTTCTTT. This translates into CASSLWDRGRRTEAFF.

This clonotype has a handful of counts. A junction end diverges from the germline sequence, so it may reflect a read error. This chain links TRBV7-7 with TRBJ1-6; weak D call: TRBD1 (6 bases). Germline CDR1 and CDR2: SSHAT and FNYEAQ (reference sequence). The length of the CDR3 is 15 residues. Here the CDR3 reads CASSLDGQTHSPLHF. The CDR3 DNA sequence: TGTGCTAGCAGCTTAGATGGACAGACCCATTCACCCCTCCACTTT.